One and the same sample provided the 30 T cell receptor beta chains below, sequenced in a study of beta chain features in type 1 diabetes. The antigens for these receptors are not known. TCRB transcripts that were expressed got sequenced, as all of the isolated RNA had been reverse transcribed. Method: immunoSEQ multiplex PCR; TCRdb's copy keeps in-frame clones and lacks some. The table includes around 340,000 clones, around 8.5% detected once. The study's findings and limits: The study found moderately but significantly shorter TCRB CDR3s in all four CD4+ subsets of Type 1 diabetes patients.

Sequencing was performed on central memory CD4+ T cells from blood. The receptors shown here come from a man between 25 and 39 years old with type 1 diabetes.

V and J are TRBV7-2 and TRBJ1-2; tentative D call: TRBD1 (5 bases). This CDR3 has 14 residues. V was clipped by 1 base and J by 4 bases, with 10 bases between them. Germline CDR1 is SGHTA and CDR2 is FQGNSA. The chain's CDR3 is CASSLVAGTYGYTF. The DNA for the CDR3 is TGTGCCAGCAGCTTAGTAGCAGGGACCTATGGCTACACCTTC.

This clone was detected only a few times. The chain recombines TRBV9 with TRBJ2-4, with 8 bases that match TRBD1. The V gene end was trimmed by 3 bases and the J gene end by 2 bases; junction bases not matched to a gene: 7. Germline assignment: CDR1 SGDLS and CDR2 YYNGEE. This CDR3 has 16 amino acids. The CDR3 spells CASSGTGTRTKNIQYF. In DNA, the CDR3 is TGTGCCAGCAGCGGGACAGGGACGCGCACCAAAAACATTCAGTACTTC. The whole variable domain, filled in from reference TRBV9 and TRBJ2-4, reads DSGVTQTPKHLITATGQRVTLRCSPRSGDLSVYWYQQSLDQGLQFLIQYYNGEERAKGNILERFSAQQFPDLHSELNLSSLELGDSALYFCASSGTGTRTKNIQYFGAGTRLSVL.

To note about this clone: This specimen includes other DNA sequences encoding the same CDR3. CDR3 bases: TGCGCCAGCAGCTTGGCAGGGGAGACCCAGTACTTC. The encoded protein is CASSLAGETQYF. The rearrangement links TRBV5-1 to TRBJ2-5; tentative D call: TRBD1 (5 bases). The V gene's germline CDR1 is SGHRS and CDR2 YFSETQ. CDR3 length: 12 amino acids. V was cut by 0 bases and J by 5 bases, with 5 bases left in between.

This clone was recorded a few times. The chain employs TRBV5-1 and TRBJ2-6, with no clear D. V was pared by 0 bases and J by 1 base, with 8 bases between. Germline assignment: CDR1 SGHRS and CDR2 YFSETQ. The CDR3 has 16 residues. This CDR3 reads CASSLVQLSGANVLTF. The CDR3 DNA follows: TGCGCCAGCAGCTTGGTGCAGCTTTCTGGGGCCAACGTCCTGACTTTC.

The CDR3 sequence is CASSLDGRSYGYTF. CDR3 DNA: TGCGCCAGCAGCTTGGATGGCAGGTCTTATGGCTACACCTTC. The rearrangement uses TRBV5-1 and TRBJ1-2; D ambiguous. The CDR3 has 14 residues. V gave up 0 bases and J gave up 5 bases, with 11 bases separating them. In germline, CDR1 is SGHRS, CDR2 YFSETQ.

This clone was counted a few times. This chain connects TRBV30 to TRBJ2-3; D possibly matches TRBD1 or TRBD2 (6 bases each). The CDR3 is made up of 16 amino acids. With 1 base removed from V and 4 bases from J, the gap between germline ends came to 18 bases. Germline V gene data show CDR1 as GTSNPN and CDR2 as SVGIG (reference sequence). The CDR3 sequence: CAWSGVWGALADTQYF. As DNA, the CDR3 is TGTGCCTGGAGTGGTGTTTGGGGGGCGTTGGCAGATACGCAGTATTTT. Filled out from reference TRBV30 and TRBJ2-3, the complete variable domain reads SQTIHQWPATLVQPVGSPLSLECTVEGTSNPNLYWYRQAAGRGLQLLFYSVGIGQISSEVPQNLSASRPQDRQFILSSKKLLLSDSGFYLCAWSGVWGALADTQYFGPGTRLTVL.

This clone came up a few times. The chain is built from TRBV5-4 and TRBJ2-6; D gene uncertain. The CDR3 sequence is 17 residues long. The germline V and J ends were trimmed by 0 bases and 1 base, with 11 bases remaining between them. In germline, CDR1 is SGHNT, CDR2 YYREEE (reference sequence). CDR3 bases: TGTGCCAGCAGCTTGGAGGCCCGGGCATCTGGGGCCAACGTCCTGACTTTC. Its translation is CASSLEARASGANVLTF.

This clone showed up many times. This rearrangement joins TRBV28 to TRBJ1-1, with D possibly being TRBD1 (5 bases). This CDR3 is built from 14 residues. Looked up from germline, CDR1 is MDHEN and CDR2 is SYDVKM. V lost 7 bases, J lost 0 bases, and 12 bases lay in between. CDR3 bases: TGTGCCAGCAACCCGGGACGGATGAACACTGAAGCTTTCTTT. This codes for CASNPGRMNTEAFF.

The CDR3 reads CASSQDMGRVRNEQFF. In DNA form, the CDR3 reads TGCGCCAGCAGCCAAGATATGGGACGGGTCCGCAATGAGCAGTTCTTC. The chain joins TRBV4-3 to TRBJ2-1, with D perhaps assigned TRBD1 or TRBD2 (5 bases each). In germline, CDR1 is LGHNA, CDR2 YSLEER. Between the trimmed V and J ends, which lost 0 bases and 6 bases, there was a span of 15 bases. The CDR3 covers 16 residues.

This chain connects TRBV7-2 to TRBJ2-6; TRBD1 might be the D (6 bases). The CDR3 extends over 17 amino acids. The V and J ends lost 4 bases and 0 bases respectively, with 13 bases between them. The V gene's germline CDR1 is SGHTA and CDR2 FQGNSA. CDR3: CASSSRTVTSGANVLTF. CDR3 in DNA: TGTGCCAGCAGCTCCAGGACAGTTACCTCTGGGGCCAACGTCCTGACTTTC.

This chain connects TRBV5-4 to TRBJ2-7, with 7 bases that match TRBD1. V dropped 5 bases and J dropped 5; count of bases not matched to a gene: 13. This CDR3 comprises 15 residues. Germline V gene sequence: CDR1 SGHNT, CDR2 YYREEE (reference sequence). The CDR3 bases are TGTGCCAGCAGGTTACAGGGGCCCCTGACCGACGAGCAGTACTTC. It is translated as CASRLQGPLTDEQYF.

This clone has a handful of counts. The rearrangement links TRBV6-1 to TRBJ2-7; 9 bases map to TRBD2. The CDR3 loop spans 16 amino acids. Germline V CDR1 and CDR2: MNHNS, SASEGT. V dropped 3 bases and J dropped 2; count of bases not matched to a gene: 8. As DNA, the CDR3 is TGTGCCAGCAGTGACAACTCCCTAGCGGGGACCTACGAGCAGTACTTC. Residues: CASSDNSLAGTYEQYF.

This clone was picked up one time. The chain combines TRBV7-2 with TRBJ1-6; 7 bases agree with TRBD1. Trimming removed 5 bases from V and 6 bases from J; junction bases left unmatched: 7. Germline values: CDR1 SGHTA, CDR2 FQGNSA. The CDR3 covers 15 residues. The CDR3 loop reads CASSVSGQPNSPLHF. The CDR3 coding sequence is TGTGCCAGCAGCGTCTCGGGACAGCCTAATTCACCCCTCCACTTT.

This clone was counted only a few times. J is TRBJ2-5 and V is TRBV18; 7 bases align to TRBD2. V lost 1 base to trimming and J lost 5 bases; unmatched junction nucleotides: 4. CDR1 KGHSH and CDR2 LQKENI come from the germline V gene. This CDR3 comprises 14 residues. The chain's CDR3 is CASSPQAGEETQYF. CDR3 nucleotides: TGTGCCAGCTCACCACAGGCGGGGGAGGAGACCCAGTACTTC. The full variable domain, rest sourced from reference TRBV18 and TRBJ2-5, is NAGVMQNPRHLVRRRGQEARLRCSPMKGHSHVYWYRQLPEEGLKFMVYLQKENIIDESGMPKERFSAEFPKEGPSILRIQQVVRGDSAAYFCASSPQAGEETQYFGPGTRLLVL.

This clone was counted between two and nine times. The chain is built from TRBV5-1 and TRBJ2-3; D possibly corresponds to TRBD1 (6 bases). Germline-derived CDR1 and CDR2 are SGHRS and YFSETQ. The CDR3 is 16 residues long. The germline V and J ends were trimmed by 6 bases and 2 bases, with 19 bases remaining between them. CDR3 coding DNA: TGCGCCAGCACTTTAGCTTTGGACAGTTCCACAGATACGCAGTATTTT. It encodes CASTLALDSSTDTQYF. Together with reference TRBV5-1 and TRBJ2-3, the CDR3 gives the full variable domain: KAGVTQTPRYLIKTRGQQVTLSCSPISGHRSVSWYQQTPGQGLQFLFEYFSETQRNKGNFPGRFSGRQFSNSRSEMNVSTLELGDSALYLCASTLALDSSTDTQYFGPGTRLTVL.

In nucleotides, the CDR3 is TGTGCCACCAGCAGAGATCGAGGGAAAGCAGATACGCAGTATTTT. The encoded protein is CATSRDRGKADTQYF. The chain is built from TRBV15 and TRBJ2-3; D perhaps matches TRBD2 (5 bases). Germline CDR1 and CDR2: LNHNV and YYDKDF (reference sequence). Deletions cut 0 bases from V and 4 bases from J, with 11 bases between. The CDR3 sequence is 15 residues long.

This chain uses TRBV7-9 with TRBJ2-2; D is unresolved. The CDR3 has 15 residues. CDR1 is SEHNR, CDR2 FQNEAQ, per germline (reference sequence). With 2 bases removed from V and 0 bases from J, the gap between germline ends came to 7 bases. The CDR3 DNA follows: TGTGCCAGCAGCTTATCAGAGGCGAACACCGGGGAGCTGTTTTTT. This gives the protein CASSLSEANTGELFF.

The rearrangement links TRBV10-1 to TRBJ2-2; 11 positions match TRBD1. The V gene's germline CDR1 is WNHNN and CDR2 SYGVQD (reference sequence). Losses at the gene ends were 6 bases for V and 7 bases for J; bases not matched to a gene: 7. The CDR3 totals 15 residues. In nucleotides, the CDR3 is TGCGCCAGCAGACCCTCGGGACAGGGGGACGGGGAGCTGTTTTTT. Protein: CASRPSGQGDGELFF.

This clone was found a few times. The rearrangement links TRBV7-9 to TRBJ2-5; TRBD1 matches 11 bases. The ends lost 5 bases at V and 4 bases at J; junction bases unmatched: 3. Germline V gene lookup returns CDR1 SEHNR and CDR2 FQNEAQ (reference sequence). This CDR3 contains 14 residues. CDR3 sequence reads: CASSKGQGGETQYF. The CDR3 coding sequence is TGTGCCAGCAGCAAGGGACAGGGGGGAGAGACCCAGTACTTC. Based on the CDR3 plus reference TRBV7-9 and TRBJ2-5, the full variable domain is DTGVSQNPRHKITKRGQNVTFRCDPISEHNRLYWYRQTLGQGPEFLTYFQNEAQLEKSRLLSDRFSAERPKGSFSTLEIQRTEQGDSAMYLCASSKGQGGETQYFGPGTRLLVL.

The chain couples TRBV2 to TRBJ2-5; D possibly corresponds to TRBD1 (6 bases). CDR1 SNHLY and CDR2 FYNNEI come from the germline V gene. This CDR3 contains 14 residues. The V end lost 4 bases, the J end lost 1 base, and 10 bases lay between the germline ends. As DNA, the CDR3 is TGTGCCAGCAGTGGGGACACGGCCCAAGAGACCCAGTACTTC. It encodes CASSGDTAQETQYF. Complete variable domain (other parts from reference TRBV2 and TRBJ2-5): EPEVTQTPSHQVTQMGQEVILRCVPISNHLYFYWYRQILGQKVEFLVSFYNNEISEKSEIFDDQFSVERPDGSNFTLKIRSTKLEDSAMYFCASSGDTAQETQYFGPGTRLLVL.

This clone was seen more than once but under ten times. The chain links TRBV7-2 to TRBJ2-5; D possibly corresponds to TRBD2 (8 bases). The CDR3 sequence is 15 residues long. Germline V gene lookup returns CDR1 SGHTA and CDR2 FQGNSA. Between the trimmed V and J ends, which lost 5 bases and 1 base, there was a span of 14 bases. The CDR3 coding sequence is TGTGCCAGCAGCCCACGGGAGGGGGCCCAAGAGACCCAGTACTTC. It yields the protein CASSPREGAQETQYF.

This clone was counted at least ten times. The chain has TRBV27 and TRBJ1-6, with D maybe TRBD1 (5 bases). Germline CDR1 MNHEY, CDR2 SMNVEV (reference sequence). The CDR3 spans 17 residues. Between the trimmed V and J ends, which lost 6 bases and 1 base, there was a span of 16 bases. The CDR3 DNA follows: TGTGCCAGCAGCCCCGAACCCCCAGGGTCCTATAATTCACCCCTCCACTTT. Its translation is CASSPEPPGSYNSPLHF.

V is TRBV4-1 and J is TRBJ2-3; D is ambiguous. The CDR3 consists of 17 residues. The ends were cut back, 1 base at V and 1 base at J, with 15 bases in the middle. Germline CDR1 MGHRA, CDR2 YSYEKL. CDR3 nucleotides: TGCGCCAGCAGCCAAGGAGGTGGCGGCCTGGGCACAGATACGCAGTATTTT. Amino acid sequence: CASSQGGGGLGTDTQYF.

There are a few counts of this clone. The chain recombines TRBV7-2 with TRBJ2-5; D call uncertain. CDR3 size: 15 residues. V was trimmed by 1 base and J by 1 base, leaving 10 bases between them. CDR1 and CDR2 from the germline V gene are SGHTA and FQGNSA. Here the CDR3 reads CASSLGMGFQETQYF. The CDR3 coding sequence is TGTGCCAGCAGCTTAGGAATGGGTTTCCAAGAGACCCAGTACTTC.

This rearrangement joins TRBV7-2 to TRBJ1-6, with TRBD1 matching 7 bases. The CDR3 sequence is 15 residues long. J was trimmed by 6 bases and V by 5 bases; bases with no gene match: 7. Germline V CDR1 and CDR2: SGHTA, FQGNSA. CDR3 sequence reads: CASSLGTVVNSPLHF. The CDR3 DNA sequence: TGTGCCAGCAGCCTTGGGACAGTGGTTAATTCACCCCTCCACTTT. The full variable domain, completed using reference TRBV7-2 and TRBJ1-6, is GAGVSQSPSNKVTEKGKDVELRCDPISGHTALYWYRQSLGQGLEFLIYFQGNSAPDKSGLPSDRFSAERTGGSVSTLTIQRTQQEDSAVYLCASSLGTVVNSPLHFGNGTRLTVT.

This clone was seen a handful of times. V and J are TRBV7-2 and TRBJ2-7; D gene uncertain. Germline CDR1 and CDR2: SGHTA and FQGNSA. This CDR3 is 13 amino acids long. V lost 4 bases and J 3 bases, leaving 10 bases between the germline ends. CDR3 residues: CASSSRDFYEQYF. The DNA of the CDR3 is TGTGCCAGCAGCTCACGCGATTTCTACGAGCAGTACTTC.

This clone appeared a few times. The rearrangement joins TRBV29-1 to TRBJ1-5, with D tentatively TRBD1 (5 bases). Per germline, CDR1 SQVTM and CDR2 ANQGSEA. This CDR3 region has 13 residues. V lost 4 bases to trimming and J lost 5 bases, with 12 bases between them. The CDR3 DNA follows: TGCAGCGTTGCAGGGTCAAAAGATCAGCCCCAGCATTTT. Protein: CSVAGSKDQPQHF.

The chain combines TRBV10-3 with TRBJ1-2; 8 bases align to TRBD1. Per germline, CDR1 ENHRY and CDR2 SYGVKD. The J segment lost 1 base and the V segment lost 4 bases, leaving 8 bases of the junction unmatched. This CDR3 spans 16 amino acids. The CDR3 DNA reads TGTGCCATCAGTGGGGCAGACAGGGGTGGTAACTATGGCTACACCTTC. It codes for CAISGADRGGNYGYTF.

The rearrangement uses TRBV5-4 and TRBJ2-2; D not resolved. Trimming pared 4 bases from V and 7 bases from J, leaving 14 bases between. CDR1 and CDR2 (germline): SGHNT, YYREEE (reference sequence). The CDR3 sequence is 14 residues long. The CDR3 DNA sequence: TGTGCCAGCAGCCAAGAGGCCCTGAGCGGGGAGCTGTTTTTT. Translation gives CASSQEALSGELFF. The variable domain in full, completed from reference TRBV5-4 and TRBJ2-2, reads ETGVTQSPTHLIKTRGQQVTLRCSSQSGHNTVSWYQQALGQGPQFIFQYYREEENGRGNFPPRFSGLQFPNYSSELNVNALELDDSALYLCASSQEALSGELFFGEGSRLTVL.

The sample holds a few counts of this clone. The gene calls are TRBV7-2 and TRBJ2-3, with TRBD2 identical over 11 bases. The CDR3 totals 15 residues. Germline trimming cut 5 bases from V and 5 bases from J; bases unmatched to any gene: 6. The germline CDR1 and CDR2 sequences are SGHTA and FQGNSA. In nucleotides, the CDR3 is TGTGCCAGCAGCCGGAGACTAGCGGGGTTAGATACGCAGTATTTT. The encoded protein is CASSRRLAGLDTQYF.